Listed below are T cell receptor beta chains from one sample, sequenced in a study of regulatory T cells in long-lasting Graves disease. TCRdb redid the calling of the multiplex PCR reads with MiXCR, one entry per CDR3 protein. Of about 420,000 distinct CDR3 sequences listed, about a quarter are singletons. Sample: peripheral blood mononuclear cells (PBMCs), taken when the disease was refractory, from a patient treated with antithyroid drugs. Source of these receptors: a female donor with Graves disease. The CDR3 runs from the conserved cysteine through the conserved F or W. Fields, in order: V gene, D gene, J gene, clone size, CDR3 protein, CDR3 DNA. D genes are given only for firm matches. Clone size is stated in some rows and not others, as once, few, many or a class when expanded.

TRBV20-1	TRBD2	TRBJ2-7	few	CSARDTREVLSYEQYF	TGCAGTGCTAGAGATACGCGGGAGGTCCTCTCCTACGAGCAGTACTTC
TRBV25-1	NA	TRBJ2-7	NA	CASSEYKGWDEQYF	TGTGCCAGCAGTGAATATAAGGGGTGGGACGAGCAGTACTTC
TRBV25-1	NA	TRBJ2-3	NA	CASSEARTSTDTQYF	TGTGCCAGCAGTGAAGCGAGGACTAGCACAGATACGCAGTATTTT
TRBV6-5	NA	TRBJ2-4	NA	CASSYSPTGAKNIQYF	TGTGCCAGCAGTTACTCACCGACAGGAGCCAAAAACATTCAGTACTTC
TRBV29-1	TRBD2	TRBJ2-1	NA	CSYGLGNEQFF	TGCAGCTATGGACTAGGCAATGAGCAGTTCTTC
TRBV20-1	NA	TRBJ2-3	few	CSAISGLAIETDTQYF	TGCAGTGCTATCTCAGGGCTAGCGATTGAGACAGATACGCAGTATTTT
TRBV3-1	TRBD1	TRBJ1-2	NA	CASSPGQGSVGYTF	TGTGCCAGCAGCCCCGGACAGGGCTCTGTTGGCTACACCTTC
TRBV6-1	NA	TRBJ1-5	few	CASRRDYSNQPQHF	TGTGCCAGCCGACGGGATTATAGCAATCAGCCCCAGCATTTT
TRBV28	TRBD1	TRBJ2-7	few	CASSPWGTASIEQYF	TGTGCCAGCAGTCCATGGGGGACAGCTTCCATCGAGCAGTACTTC
TRBV25-1	NA	TRBJ1-1	NA	CASPWRDTEAFF	TGTGCCAGCCCCTGGCGGGACACTGAAGCTTTCTTT
TRBV28	NA	TRBJ1-2	many	CASSPPPRTLNYGYTF	TGTGCCAGCAGTCCACCCCCCAGGACACTTAACTATGGCTACACCTTC
TRBV11-2	TRBD1	TRBJ2-7	NA	CASSLLGGKGEQYF	TGTGCCAGCAGCCTTTTAGGGGGCAAGGGCGAGCAGTACTTC
TRBV6-1	NA	TRBJ2-2	NA	CASSLQGRGGELFF	TGTGCCAGCAGTCTCCAGGGTCGGGGCGGGGAGCTGTTTTTT
TRBV7-2	NA	TRBJ1-5	NA	CASSLGIGNQPQHF	TGTGCCAGCAGCTTAGGCATAGGCAATCAGCCCCAGCATTTT
TRBV15	TRBD2	TRBJ2-5	many	CATSRTAGLVGETQYF	TGTGCCACCAGCAGGACCGCGGGACTAGTGGGAGAGACCCAGTACTTC
TRBV7-9	NA	TRBJ2-7	NA	CASSWVSYEQYF	TGTGCCAGCAGCTGGGTCTCCTACGAGCAGTACTTC
TRBV9	NA	TRBJ1-1	few	CASSPTPGEAFF	TGTGCCAGCAGCCCGACGCCAGGTGAAGCTTTCTTT
TRBV7-6	TRBD1	TRBJ1-4	few	CASSPGQGVDEKLFF	TGTGCCAGCAGCCCGGGACAGGGGGTGGATGAAAAACTGTTTTTT
TRBV12-3/TRBV12-4	TRBD2	TRBJ2-3	few	CASSGGSGTDTQYF	TGTGCCAGCTCTGGCGGGAGTGGCACAGATACGCAGTATTTT
TRBV10-3	TRBD2	TRBJ2-5	many	CAISGTSGLSGTQYF	TGTGCCATCAGCGGGACTAGCGGACTGTCGGGGACCCAGTACTTC
TRBV30	NA	TRBJ1-1	NA	CAWSGFETQAFF	TGTGCCTGGAGTGGGTTCGAGACGCAAGCTTTCTTT
TRBV29-1	NA	TRBJ1-2	few	CSVGGQKALSYGYTF	TGCAGCGTTGGGGGGCAAAAAGCCCTCTCCTATGGCTACACCTTC
TRBV14	NA	TRBJ2-5	many	CASSQVKTGFEETQYF	TGTGCCAGCAGCCAAGTTAAGACCGGATTCGAAGAGACCCAGTACTTC
TRBV6-1	NA	TRBJ2-2	NA	CASSEIQGPGELFF	TGTGCCAGCAGTGAAATCCAGGGACCCGGGGAGCTGTTTTTT
TRBV5-8	TRBD1	TRBJ2-2	few	CASSLGKTTGGAFTGELFF	TGTGCCAGCAGCTTGGGGAAAACAACAGGGGGCGCGTTCACCGGGGAGCTGTTTTTT
TRBV6-9	TRBD1	TRBJ1-1	NA	CASSYGTGTSEAFF	TGTGCCAGCAGTTACGGGACAGGGACGAGTGAAGCTTTCTTT
TRBV15	NA	TRBJ2-2	many	CATSGGGDTGELFF	TGTGCCACCAGCGGAGGGGGGGACACCGGGGAGCTGTTTTTT
TRBV12-3/TRBV12-4	NA	TRBJ1-2	many	CASILRTGPYGYTF	TGTGCCAGCATACTTCGAACAGGGCCGTATGGCTACACCTTC
TRBV19	NA	TRBJ2-7	NA	CASSIGAGLYEQYF	TGTGCCAGTAGTATTGGGGCAGGGCTCTACGAGCAGTACTTC
TRBV18	NA	TRBJ2-7	NA	CASPPPGAYANEQYF	TGTGCCAGCCCACCACCAGGGGCCTATGCGAACGAGCAGTACTTC
TRBV10-3	TRBD2	TRBJ2-7	NA	CATTSGILTYEQYF	TGTGCCACAACTAGCGGGATCCTCACCTACGAGCAGTACTTC
TRBV7-9	TRBD2	TRBJ2-7	few	CASSLLAGVSEQYF	TGTGCCAGCAGTCTACTAGCGGGAGTTAGCGAGCAGTACTTC
TRBV28	NA	TRBJ2-5	many	CASSLGTKRQETQYF	TGTGCCAGCAGTTTAGGGACAAAACGCCAAGAGACCCAGTACTTC
TRBV6-5	TRBD1	TRBJ1-5	many	CASSLRPGQSNQPQHF	TGTGCCAGCAGTTTACGCCCGGGACAGTCCAATCAGCCCCAGCATTTT
TRBV10-3	TRBD2	TRBJ2-7	many	CAISAPITAGAISYEQYF	TGTGCCATCAGCGCCCCAATTACAGCGGGGGCAATCTCCTACGAGCAGTACTTC
TRBV27	TRBD2	TRBJ2-7	NA	CASSLAPGLAGAYEQYF	TGTGCCAGCAGCCTCGCCCCGGGACTAGCGGGAGCCTACGAGCAGTACTTC
TRBV7-2	TRBD2	TRBJ2-7	many	CASSQGGLAGTYEQYF	TGTGCCAGCAGCCAAGGGGGACTAGCGGGAACCTACGAGCAGTACTTC
TRBV28	NA	TRBJ1-2	many	CASSLDGDNYGYTF	TGTGCCAGCAGTTTAGATGGGGATAACTATGGCTACACCTTC
TRBV11-2	NA	TRBJ1-5	few	CASSQWGNQPQHF	TGTGCCAGCAGTCAATGGGGCAATCAGCCCCAGCATTTT
TRBV7-2	TRBD2	TRBJ2-2	few	CASSPRAGANTGELFF	TGTGCCAGCAGCCCCCGAGCGGGAGCGAACACCGGGGAGCTGTTTTTT
TRBV20-1	NA	TRBJ2-7	many	CSAKLAFSYEQYF	TGCAGTGCCAAACTAGCCTTTTCCTACGAGCAGTACTTC